The rows below give T cell receptor beta chains drawn from one sample of a study of human T cells and chemical hapten exposure. TCRdb re-analysed the RACE reads in MiXCR, keeping a single row per CDR3 protein. The table shows fewer than 500,000 distinct CDR3 sequences, with approximately 4.4% occurring only once. This specimen was whole blood, taken in connection with sensitization to the hapten diphenylcyclopropenone (DPC). Every receptor here comes from a woman in her forties or fifties with alopecia areata. Some clones in this sample may be carry-over from other donors' samples. CDR3s include the opening cysteine and the closing phenylalanine or tryptophan. A D gene is named only where the DNA matches it firmly. A clone size is listed for some rows: how often the clone was seen (once, few, many), or a class if it is expanded.

V	J	D	size	CDR3	DNA
TRBV7-6	TRBJ1-1	.	.	CASSLEQGVGKAFF	TGTGCCAGCAGCTTAGAGCAAGGGGTGGGAAAAGCTTTCTTT
TRBV29-1	TRBJ2-6	.	many	CSVGPGSGANVLTF	TGCAGCGTTGGACCAGGGTCTGGGGCCAACGTCCTGACTTTC
TRBV29-1	TRBJ2-7	.	many	CSVEAAYGGVNYEQYF	TGCAGCGTTGAAGCCGCCTACGGCGGGGTAAACTACGAGCAGTACTTC
TRBV27	TRBJ2-5	.	few	CASSPRTNRAGQETQYF	TGTGCCAGCAGTCCCCGGACCAACCGGGCAGGACAAGAGACCCAGTACTTC
TRBV29-1	TRBJ2-1	TRBD2	.	CSVEDTASGGAWEQFF	TGCAGCGTTGAAGATACGGCTAGCGGGGGGGCCTGGGAGCAGTTCTTC
TRBV28	TRBJ1-1	TRBD1	many	CASSTRTGDTEAFF	TGTGCCAGCAGTACACGAACAGGGGACACTGAAGCTTTCTTT
TRBV7-8	TRBJ2-5	TRBD2	.	CASSLARGLAETQYF	TGTGCCAGCAGCTTAGCTCGAGGACTAGCGGAGACCCAGTACTTC
TRBV21-1	TRBJ1-5	.	many	CASKKTPIGDQPQHF	TGTGCCAGCAAAAAAACCCCCATTGGGGATCAGCCCCAGCATTTT
TRBV20-1	TRBJ2-3	.	many	CSAGTDTQYF	TGCAGTGCTGGCACAGATACGCAGTATTTT
TRBV20-1	TRBJ1-3	.	.	CSARQPKTGNTIYF	TGCAGTGCTAGACAACCTAAAACTGGAAACACCATATATTTT
TRBV29-1	TRBJ2-3	TRBD2	many	CSVPTSGRGTDTQYF	TGCAGCGTTCCGACTAGCGGGCGCGGCACAGATACGCAGTATTTT
TRBV3-1	TRBJ2-1	TRBD2	.	CASSHTSGGDNEQFF	TGTGCCAGCAGCCACACTAGCGGGGGGGACAATGAGCAGTTCTTC
TRBV7-9	TRBJ1-1	TRBD1	many	CASSLVRGPTEAFF	TGTGCCAGCAGCTTAGTTAGGGGGCCCACTGAAGCTTTCTTT
TRBV2	TRBJ1-2	.	few	CASSEVRTIYGYTF	TGTGCCAGCAGTGAAGTAAGGACGATCTATGGCTACACCTTC
TRBV9	TRBJ1-1	.	.	CASSVEPGGGSEAFF	TGTGCCAGCAGCGTAGAACCCGGGGGAGGGTCTGAAGCTTTCTTT
TRBV29-1	TRBJ2-3	.	many	CSVVRSFTDTQYF	TGCAGCGTTGTTCGGAGTTTCACAGATACGCAGTATTTT
TRBV2	TRBJ2-1	.	.	CASSDWGNEQFF	TGTGCCAGCAGTGACTGGGGCAATGAGCAGTTCTTC
TRBV20-1	TRBJ2-7	.	many	CSAKGLLYEQYF	TGCAGTGCGAAGGGACTTCTCTACGAGCAGTACTTC
TRBV28	TRBJ1-5	TRBD1	many	CASSPSTGRGNQPQHF	TGTGCCAGCAGTCCCTCGACAGGGAGGGGCAATCAGCCCCAGCATTTT
TRBV20-1	TRBJ1-1	.	large	CSASVGLFEAFF	TGCAGTGCTAGTGTAGGCCTTTTCGAAGCTTTCTTT
TRBV6-5	TRBJ2-5	.	.	CASSSNPTGETQYF	TGTGCCAGCAGTTCCAACCCGACGGGAGAGACCCAGTACTTC
TRBV3-1	TRBJ1-4	.	many	CASSQEPLEKLFF	TGTGCCAGCAGCCAAGAACCATTGGAAAAACTGTTTTTT
TRBV6-2/TRBV6-3	TRBJ2-1	.	many	CASSYWNEQFF	TGTGCCAGCAGTTATTGGAATGAGCAGTTCTTC
TRBV20-1	TRBJ2-5	.	many	CSAEFKGGIQETQYF	TGCAGTGCTGAATTTAAGGGGGGGATCCAAGAGACCCAGTACTTC
TRBV4-3	TRBJ2-3	TRBD2	few	CASSQDTSGSDTQYF	TGCGCCAGCAGCCAAGATACTAGCGGTTCAGATACGCAGTATTTT
TRBV2	TRBJ2-1	.	many	CASNSLGGNEQFF	TGTGCCAGCAATAGTCTTGGGGGAAATGAGCAGTTCTTC
TRBV7-8	TRBJ2-3	TRBD2	many	CASSPLLAGGHTQYF	TGTGCCAGCAGCCCCCTCCTGGCGGGAGGTCATACGCAGTATTTT
TRBV12-3/TRBV12-4	TRBJ2-5	TRBD1	many	CASQPSGGVETQYF	TGTGCCAGCCAACCCTCAGGGGGCGTAGAGACCCAGTACTTC
TRBV6-1	TRBJ2-7	.	many	CATGWVAYEQYF	TGTGCCACGGGATGGGTAGCCTACGAGCAGTACTTC
TRBV27	TRBJ1-1	TRBD1	many	CASSLSDRDVTEAFF	TGTGCCAGCAGTTTATCGGACAGGGACGTCACTGAAGCTTTCTTT
TRBV5-6	TRBJ1-5	.	many	CASSWGTADQPQHF	TGTGCCAGCAGCTGGGGGACCGCGGATCAGCCCCAGCATTTT